Listed here are 15 T cell receptor beta chains from one sample, sequenced in a study of cytomegalovirus exposure and HLA in healthy donors. Both 60 Vbeta primers and 13 Jbeta primers went into the PCR. Repertoires were generated with immunoSEQ multiplex PCR, while TCRdb's copy carries only in-frame clones and drops some. Among about 140,000 clones listed, about 86% were seen once. The sample taken for sequencing was PBMCs. These receptor sequences come from a man between 40 and 49 years old in good health and CMV-seropositive.

As for this clone: Other nucleotide sequences in the sample specify the same CDR3. This chain connects TRBV7-9 to TRBJ2-3; no firm D call. Per the germline V gene, CDR1 is SEHNR and CDR2 is FQNEAQ (reference sequence). The V and J ends lost 5 bases and 2 bases respectively, with 5 bases between them. The CDR3 extends over 12 amino acids. The CDR3 protein is CASSPSTDTQYF. The CDR3 DNA follows: TGTGCCAGCAGCCCCTCCACAGATACGCAGTATTTT. Filled out from reference TRBV7-9 and TRBJ2-3, the complete variable domain reads DTGVSQNPRHKITKRGQNVTFRCDPISEHNRLYWYRQTLGQGPEFLTYFQNEAQLEKSRLLSDRFSAERPKGSFSTLEIQRTEQGDSAMYLCASSPSTDTQYFGPGTRLTVL.

V usage is TRBV9 and J usage is TRBJ2-7; 11 positions match TRBD2. The CDR3 runs to 17 residues. The J segment lost 2 bases and the V segment lost 0 bases, leaving 7 bases of the junction unmatched. The germline V gene has CDR1 SGDLS and CDR2 YYNGEE. CDR3 DNA sequence: TGTGCCAGCAGCGTAGCGGCTAGCGGGAGGAACCCCTACGAGCAGTACTTC. It specifies CASSVAASGRNPYEQYF.

The J gene is TRBJ2-1, the V gene TRBV19; possibly TRBD2 for D (6 bases). The length of the CDR3 is 16 residues. Germline CDR1 and CDR2: LNHDA and SQIVND (reference sequence). V was clipped by 0 bases and J by 4 bases, with 13 bases between them. CDR3: CASSIDNSGTYNEQFF. The CDR3 DNA reads TGTGCCAGTAGTATAGATAATAGCGGAACGTACAATGAGCAGTTCTTC. The whole variable domain, filled in from reference TRBV19 and TRBJ2-1, reads DGGITQSPKYLFRKEGQNVTLSCEQNLNHDAMYWYRQDPGQGLRLIYYSQIVNDFQKGDIAEGYSVSREKKESFPLTVTSAQKNPTAFYLCASSIDNSGTYNEQFFGPGTRLTVL.

This chain uses TRBV9 with TRBJ1-3; D not resolved. V lost 10 bases and J lost 4, with 18 bases in between. CDR3 size: 14 residues. Looked up from germline, CDR1 is SGDLS and CDR2 is YYNGEE. DNA of the CDR3: TGTGCCTCCCGGAACGAGGAGGCCGGAAACACCATATATTTT. Translating it yields CASRNEEAGNTIYF. Based on the CDR3 plus reference TRBV9 and TRBJ1-3, the full variable domain is DSGVTQTPKHLITATGQRVTLRCSPRSGDLSVYWYQQSLDQGLQFLIQYYNGEERAKGNILERFSAQQFPDLHSELNLSSLELGDSALYFCASRNEEAGNTIYFGEGSWLTVV.

The chain recombines TRBV4-3 with TRBJ2-7, with D perhaps TRBD1 (6 bases). The CDR3 totals 16 residues. Per the germline V gene, CDR1 is LGHNA and CDR2 is YSLEER. Trimming left V 0 bases short and J 5 bases short, with 17 bases between. The CDR3 DNA follows: TGCGCCAGCAGCCAAGACGCGAGGTACAGGGCCAACGAGCAGTACTTC. Translation: CASSQDARYRANEQYF.

The DNA for the CDR3 is TGCAGTGCTTGGGGGGGCTACGAGCAGTACTTC. Translation: CSAWGGYEQYF. The chain employs TRBV20-1 and TRBJ2-7, with 7 bases identical to TRBD2. Germline lookup yields CDR1 DFQATT and CDR2 SNEGSKA (reference sequence). J was trimmed by 3 bases and V by 5 bases; bases with no gene match: 1. This CDR3 has 11 residues.

The V and J genes are TRBV2 and TRBJ1-2, with a weak D call TRBD1 (5 bases). This CDR3 is 15 amino acids long. CDR1 and CDR2 from the germline V gene are SNHLY and FYNNEI. V lost 7 bases, J lost 8 bases, and 23 bases lay in between. CDR3 bases: TGTGCCAGCAACTCGGGGAGGGAGGGGTTGTGGGGCTACACCTTC. As protein: CASNSGREGLWGYTF.

The chain couples TRBV5-1 to TRBJ2-1; a possible D gene is TRBD1 (6 bases). There are 15 residues in the CDR3. Trimming left V 4 bases short and J 3 bases short, with 14 bases between. Germline V lookup: CDR1 SGHRS, CDR2 YFSETQ. CDR3 sequence: CASSPLQGNYNEQFF. CDR3 nucleotides: TGCGCCAGCAGCCCGCTTCAGGGGAACTACAATGAGCAGTTCTTC.

This clone was found a few times. The CDR3 DNA reads as TGTGCCAGCAGCTTATCTACGGGGAGCGGCTATGAGCAGTTCTTC. Protein: CASSLSTGSGYEQFF. The gene calls are TRBV11-2 and TRBJ2-1; possibly TRBD2 for D (5 bases). V was clipped by 2 bases and J by 8 bases, with 16 bases between them. CDR3 length: 15 residues. Germline CDR1 is SGHAT and CDR2 is FQNNGV.

J is TRBJ2-1 and V is TRBV6-1; 12 nucleotides match TRBD2. The V gene end was trimmed by 4 bases and the J gene end by 2 bases; junction bases not matched to a gene: 3. CDR3 length: 16 residues. From germline, CDR1 is MNHNS and CDR2 SASEGT. CDR3 sequence (DNA): TGTGCCAGCAGTGGACGACTAGCGGGGGCCTACAATGAGCAGTTCTTC. This sequence encodes CASSGRLAGAYNEQFF.

The V call is TRBV15, the J call TRBJ1-4, with TRBD1 matching over 10 bases. The CDR3 length is 16 residues. J lost 8 bases, V lost 2 bases, and 8 bases had no gene match. Germline V lookup: CDR1 LNHNV, CDR2 YYDKDF (reference sequence). The CDR3 DNA sequence: TGTGCCACCAGCAGATCTGACAGGGGGCGGTTCGAAAAACTGTTTTTT. Its translation is CATSRSDRGRFEKLFF. The variable domain in full, completed from reference TRBV15 and TRBJ1-4, reads DAMVIQNPRYQVTQFGKPVTLSCSQTLNHNVMYWYQQKSSQAPKLLFHYYDKDFNNEADTPDNFQSRRPNTSFCFLDIRSPGLGDTAMYLCATSRSDRGRFEKLFFGSGTQLSVL.

The CDR3 nucleotides read TGTGCCAGCAGTCCCAGGGGGAGAGTGACAGATACGCAGTATTTT. Translation: CASSPRGRVTDTQYF. The rearrangement joins TRBV27 to TRBJ2-3, with 7 nucleotides matching TRBD1. CDR1 is MNHEY, CDR2 SMNVEV, per germline (reference sequence). CDR3 length: 15 residues. The trim removed 5 bases at V and 3 bases at J, leaving 8 bases unmatched.

This clone was seen only once. The V call is TRBV9, the J call TRBJ1-2; no clear D. The V gene lost 0 bases and the J gene lost 3 bases, with 6 bases spanning the gap. The V gene's germline CDR1 is SGDLS and CDR2 YYNGEE. This CDR3 has 13 residues. The CDR3: CASSVVSDYGYTF. In DNA, the CDR3 is TGTGCCAGCAGCGTAGTTTCCGACTATGGCTACACCTTC.

The chain combines TRBV2 with TRBJ1-1; 11 bases agree with TRBD1. The J segment lost 0 bases and the V segment lost 5 bases, leaving 5 bases of the junction unmatched. The CDR3 sequence is 16 residues long. Germline CDR1 is SNHLY and CDR2 is FYNNEI. The CDR3 DNA follows: TGTGCCAGCAGTATCCGGGACAGGGGGTTGAACACTGAAGCTTTCTTT. This encodes CASSIRDRGLNTEAFF.

The V gene is TRBV6-1, the J gene TRBJ2-1; D remains unclear. The CDR3 is 15 residues long. Trimming removed 4 bases at V and 4 bases at J, with 14 bases between. Per germline, CDR1 MNHNS and CDR2 SASEGT. The CDR3, as DNA: TGTGCCAGCAGTGTCAGTAGCTTGGGTTACAATGAGCAGTTCTTC. As protein: CASSVSSLGYNEQFF.